Below, 8 T cell receptor beta chains from the same sample are listed, as sequenced in a study of human T cells and chemical hapten exposure (dated by TCRdb to 2020 to 2022). The time point label, as the study defines it: healthy volunteer bleed at 6 weeks. Total RNA was extracted from unfractionated whole blood that had been collected in Tempus Blood RNA tubes. Libraries came from RACE. Sequencing was performed on a NextSeq 500. TCRdb applied fastp at Q25 and MiXCR to the public reads, then kept only in-frame beta chains. CDR3 protein sequences are deduplicated, and each keeps its most common genes and DNA. Within this sample are some 65,000 distinct CDR3 sequences, with about 6% of them counted one time only. 3.4% of the sample is held by the ten biggest clonotypes. Sequenced: whole blood. The receptors here all came from a female donor in good health. Some clones in this sample may be carry-over from other donors' samples.

This clonotype has just a few counts. This sequence joins TRBV28 and TRBJ1-6, with D hard to call. The CDR3 loop spans 13 amino acids. Germline V gene lookup returns CDR1 MDHEN and CDR2 SYDVKM. Trimming stripped 5 bases from V and 5 bases from J, with 7 bases between. The CDR3 loop reads CASSENNNSPLHF. In nucleotides, the CDR3 is TGTGCCAGCAGTGAAAACAATAATTCACCCCTCCACTTT.

This clonotype occurred many times. The chain uses TRBV2 and TRBJ1-3, with TRBD1 as a possible D gene (6 bases). The CDR3 spans 16 residues. CDR1 SNHLY and CDR2 FYNNEI come from the germline V gene. Trimming pared 4 bases from V and 0 bases from J, leaving 13 bases between. CDR3 amino acids: CASSVPGQRSGNTIYF. The CDR3 DNA sequence: TGTGCCAGCAGTGTACCGGGACAACGCTCTGGAAACACCATATATTTT.

The chain carries TRBV6-2 or TRBV6-3 and TRBJ1-2; TRBD1 might be the D (6 bases). There are 17 residues in the CDR3. Per the germline V gene, CDR1 is MNHEY and CDR2 is SVGEGT. The germline V and J ends were trimmed by 5 bases and 2 bases, with 21 bases remaining between them. CDR3 sequence reads: CASSTGPTGVENYGYTF. CDR3 sequence (DNA): TGTGCCAGCAGTACCGGCCCGACAGGAGTTGAGAACTATGGCTACACCTTC.

This clonotype was counted at least ten times. CDR3 residues: CASSTRQGTEAFF. CDR3 in DNA: TGTGCCAGCAGCACTAGACAGGGAACTGAAGCTTTCTTT. The chain uses TRBV7-9 and TRBJ1-1; 7 positions agree with TRBD1. Germline V CDR1 and CDR2: SEHNR, FQNEAQ (reference sequence). The CDR3 runs 13 residues. The V and J ends lost 5 bases and 5 bases, in that order; junction bases with no gene match: 5.

This clonotype showed up just a few times. This sequence joins TRBV27 and TRBJ2-3; no clear D gene. The germline gives CDR1 MNHEY, CDR2 SMNVEV (reference sequence). This CDR3 is built from 13 residues. Trimming removed 5 bases at V and 0 bases at J, with 6 bases between. The CDR3 loop reads CASSMGSTDTQYF. The DNA of the CDR3 is TGTGCCAGCAGTATGGGAAGCACAGATACGCAGTATTTT.

This clonotype appeared a few times. The chain carries TRBV28 and TRBJ2-3; TRBD2 matches at 8 bases. The CDR3 runs 16 residues. With 4 bases clipped from V and 4 bases from J, the junction kept 10 bases outside the gene matches. Germline V gene lookup returns CDR1 MDHEN and CDR2 SYDVKM. The CDR3 DNA follows: TGTGCCAGCAGTTCCCTAGTGCGAGCGGGAGCAGATACGCAGTATTTT. Its translation: CASSSLVRAGADTQYF.

This clonotype was recorded once. One end of the junction is discordant with germline, which a read error may explain. V and J are TRBV20-1 and TRBJ2-7; TRBD2 matches 12 bases. There are 16 residues in the CDR3. Germline CDR1 DFQATT, CDR2 SNEGSKA (reference sequence). The CDR3 DNA reads as TGCGGTGCTACTCCGGAACTAGCGGGAGGAACCTACGAGCAGTACTTC. This translates into CGATPELAGGTYEQYF.

In its sample, this clonotype was seen a few times. This sequence joins TRBV6-1 and TRBJ2-7; 7 positions agree with TRBD1. Germline V gene lookup returns CDR1 MNHNS and CDR2 SASEGT. With 1 base clipped from V and 0 bases from J, the junction kept 6 bases outside the gene matches. The length of the CDR3 is 16 residues. The CDR3 reads CASSEVPWDSSYEQYF. In nucleotides, the CDR3 is TGTGCCAGCAGTGAAGTTCCCTGGGACAGCTCCTACGAGCAGTACTTC.